A selection of T cell receptor beta chains follows, all from one sample in a study of shared clonotypes between healthy human individuals. This table comes from immunoSEQ multiplex PCR, and its TCRdb copy is limited to in-frame clones, with some not included. The repertoire includes fewer than 2.5 million clones, 80% to 95% of them detected once, and roughly 0.39% sits in the top ten. Sequencing was performed on naive CD4+ T cells from PBMCs. These receptors all stem from a man between 18 and 29 years old in good health. Some clones in this sample may be carry-over from other donors' samples. CDR3s include the opening cysteine and the closing phenylalanine or tryptophan.

cdr3_length j_call v_call cdr3_aa
11 TRBJ1-1 TRBV2 CASSVNTEAFF
16 TRBJ2-2 TRBV10-3 CAISESGTANTGELFF
21 TRBJ1-5 TRBV2 CASRKFSRDTIGGYSNQPQHF
19 TRBJ1-5 TRBV27 CASSLSGGGSWGSNQPQHF
14 TRBJ1-2 TRBV5-1 CASSPGQPNYGYTF
19 TRBJ1-4 TRBV4-3 CASSQAFVTQGAGNEKLFF
14 TRBJ2-2 TRBV9 CASSATINTGELFF
15 TRBJ1-5 TRBV7-9 CASSLGTGEGQPQHF
12 TRBJ1-2 TRBV19 CASSPFNYGYTF
15 TRBJ1-1 TRBV28 CASSSDGLGGTEAFF
13 TRBJ2-7 TRBV9 CASSRTQGYEQYF
17 TRBJ2-1 TRBV27 CASSLSRLAMRVNEQFF
16 TRBJ1-4 TRBV27 CASSPLPGQGNEKLFF
14 TRBJ1-5 TRBV27 CASSLFFPGAAQHF
13 . TRBV11-2 CASSLEQVHEQYF
14 TRBJ2-7 TRBV6-6 CASRPRDGSYEQYF
17 TRBJ1-1 TRBV5-1 CASNLRGGAGMNTEAFF
15 TRBJ2-5 TRBV7-9 CASSISGGEQETQYF
13 TRBJ2-7 TRBV7-9 CASSLSTGYEQYF